This entry lists 25 T cell receptor beta chains sequenced from one sample in a study of cytomegalovirus exposure and HLA in healthy donors. The PCR made use of 60 Vbeta and 13 Jbeta primers. TCRdb keeps only in-frame clones here, not all; method: immunoSEQ multiplex PCR. The sample holds around 88,000 clones, about 74% seen once. Material for sequencing was PBMCs. These receptors were collected from a male donor in good health and CMV-seronegative.

The rearrangement joins TRBV5-1 to TRBJ2-1; 9 bases are a match to TRBD2. Germline trimming cut 1 base from V and 5 bases from J; bases unmatched to any gene: 7. The CDR3 runs to 16 residues. CDR1 and CDR2 from the germline V gene are SGHRS and YFSETQ. DNA for the CDR3: TGCGCCAGCAGCTTGCAACCAGCGGGAGGTGACAATGAGCAGTTCTTC. Encoded protein: CASSLQPAGGDNEQFF. Looking up the rest from reference TRBV5-1 and TRBJ2-1 gives the full variable domain: KAGVTQTPRYLIKTRGQQVTLSCSPISGHRSVSWYQQTPGQGLQFLFEYFSETQRNKGNFPGRFSGRQFSNSRSEMNVSTLELGDSALYLCASSLQPAGGDNEQFFGPGTRLTVL.

The chain is built from TRBV30 and TRBJ2-5; 7 bases match TRBD2. The germline CDR1 and CDR2 sequences are GTSNPN and SVGIG (reference sequence). This CDR3 has 13 amino acids. After removal of 2 bases from V and 11 bases from J, the junction contained 11 bases not matched to a gene. The CDR3 spells CAWSLGPRREQYF. The CDR3, as DNA: TGTGCCTGGAGTCTCGGACCCCGGCGGGAGCAGTACTTC.

The rearrangement joins TRBV30 to TRBJ2-1, with 8 bases matching TRBD2. CDR1 is GTSNPN and CDR2 is SVGIG in the germline V gene (reference sequence). With 7 bases clipped from V and 6 bases from J, the junction kept 8 bases outside the gene matches. The CDR3 has 13 amino acids. The CDR3 region is CASSGSRTNEQFF. DNA for the CDR3: TGTGCCTCCAGCGGGAGCCGTACCAATGAGCAGTTCTTC.

This clone was seen more than once but under ten times. The J gene is TRBJ1-4, the V gene TRBV6-1; no clear D gene. The CDR3 loop spans 15 amino acids. Germline CDR1 MNHNS, CDR2 SASEGT. The V gene lost 9 bases and the J gene lost 4 bases, with 18 bases spanning the gap. This CDR3 is CARTGYEAFNEKLFF. The CDR3 DNA reads TGTGCCAGGACGGGGTATGAGGCCTTTAATGAAAAACTGTTTTTT.

This rearrangement joins TRBV7-8 to TRBJ2-7; tentative D call: TRBD1 (8 bases). V shed 7 bases and J shed 3 bases, with 22 bases lying between them. The length of the CDR3 is 16 residues. Germline CDR1 is SGHVS and CDR2 is FQNEAQ. Written as DNA, the CDR3 is TGTGCCAGCACGGAATCCCGGACAGGGACTAACTACGAGCAGTACTTC. Encoded protein: CASTESRTGTNYEQYF.

The rearrangement joins TRBV9 to TRBJ2-3; D uncertain. Between the trimmed V and J ends, which lost 0 bases and 4 bases, there was a span of 9 bases. The CDR3 covers 14 residues. Germline CDR1 SGDLS, CDR2 YYNGEE. This chain's CDR3 is CASSVAIWSDTQYF. CDR3 nucleotide sequence: TGTGCCAGCAGCGTAGCTATTTGGTCAGATACGCAGTATTTT.

This chain connects TRBV5-1 to TRBJ2-7; 15 positions match TRBD2. Germline lookup yields CDR1 SGHRS and CDR2 YFSETQ. CDR3 length: 17 residues. The V segment lost 4 bases and the J segment 0 bases; nucleotides outside the gene matches: 5. The CDR3 protein is CASSAGLAGGSSYEQYF. The CDR3 DNA follows: TGCGCCAGCAGCGCGGGACTAGCGGGGGGAAGCTCCTACGAGCAGTACTTC.

This clone was observed a few times. The rearrangement uses TRBV27 and TRBJ1-1, with 7 bases aligning to TRBD1. The CDR3 sequence is 14 residues long. Per germline, CDR1 MNHEY and CDR2 SMNVEV (reference sequence). V lost 3 bases to trimming and J lost 1 base; unmatched junction nucleotides: 2. The CDR3 region has the DNA TGTGCCAGCAGTTTGGGACAGTGGAACACTGAAGCTTTCTTT. As protein: CASSLGQWNTEAFF.

The chain joins TRBV29-1 to TRBJ1-2; D unclear. Per the germline V gene, CDR1 is SQVTM and CDR2 is ANQGSEA. With 6 bases removed from V and 1 base from J, the gap between germline ends came to 9 bases. The CDR3 extends over 12 amino acids. The chain's CDR3 is CSVERNNYGYTF. CDR3 in DNA: TGCAGCGTCGAGAGGAATAACTATGGCTACACCTTC.

This clone was detected a few times. The chain combines TRBV6-5 with TRBJ1-1; D perhaps matches TRBD1 (6 bases). The CDR3 sequence is 15 residues long. CDR1 is MNHEY and CDR2 is SVGAGI in the germline V gene. Trimming cost V 5 bases and J 3 bases, with 16 bases left between them. This CDR3 reads CASSRQGRGDTEAFF. The CDR3 DNA reads TGTGCCAGCAGTAGGCAGGGGAGGGGGGACACTGAAGCTTTCTTT.

A few counts support this clone. J is TRBJ1-2 and V is TRBV10-2; D might be TRBD1 (6 bases). This CDR3 is built from 14 residues. The V gene lost 2 bases and the J gene lost 5 bases, with 12 bases spanning the gap. Germline loops: CDR1 WSHSY, CDR2 SAAADI. CDR3 nucleotide sequence: TGCGCCAGCAGTGAGAGTGGACAGCAGTATGGCTACACCTTC. It specifies CASSESGQQYGYTF.

This clone was observed once. The rearrangement links TRBV7-2 to TRBJ2-7; 7 nucleotides match TRBD1. This CDR3 contains 14 residues. With 5 bases clipped from V and 2 bases from J, the junction kept 6 bases outside the gene matches. Germline CDR1 SGHTA, CDR2 FQGNSA. CDR3 DNA sequence: TGTGCCAGCAGCCGACAGGGTATCGCCTACGAGCAGTACTTC. Encoded protein: CASSRQGIAYEQYF.

As regards this clone: The sample contains more than one DNA sequence encoding this CDR3. This chain connects TRBV7-6 to TRBJ2-7; D gene unclear. Trimming left V 0 bases short and J 2 bases short, with 8 bases between. There are 14 residues in the CDR3. CDR1 and CDR2 from the germline V gene are SGHVS and FNYEAQ. CDR3 region: CASSLAGGTYEQYF. CDR3 coding DNA: TGTGCCAGCAGCTTAGCCGGCGGAACCTACGAGCAGTACTTC.

The V call is TRBV28, the J call TRBJ1-1; D call uncertain. From germline, CDR1 is MDHEN and CDR2 SYDVKM. The CDR3 runs 14 residues. V gave up 2 bases and J gave up 1 base, with 8 bases separating them. CDR3 DNA sequence: TGTGCCAGCAGTTTAGGGAGCACGAACACTGAAGCTTTCTTT. Translating gives CASSLGSTNTEAFF.

CDR3 residues: CASSYSSSPPYEQYF. The CDR3 nucleotides read TGTGCCAGCAGTTACTCGTCTAGCCCTCCCTACGAGCAGTACTTC. This rearrangement joins TRBV6-6 to TRBJ2-7; D possibly corresponds to TRBD2 (5 bases). Germline lookup yields CDR1 MNHNY and CDR2 SVGAGI (reference sequence). The CDR3 has 15 residues. The V and J ends lost 0 bases and 2 bases respectively, with 11 bases between them.

The V gene is TRBV16, the J gene TRBJ1-4; 9 positions match TRBD1. CDR3 length: 14 amino acids. V dropped 4 bases and J dropped 7; count of bases not matched to a gene: 4. Germline-derived CDR1 and CDR2 are KGHSY and FQNENV. The DNA of the CDR3 is TGTGCCAGCAGCCCCGGGGACAGGGTTGAAAAACTGTTTTTT. Translation: CASSPGDRVEKLFF.

The V gene is TRBV27, the J gene TRBJ2-1, with D possibly TRBD2 on 5 matching bases. The CDR3 extends over 13 amino acids. Per germline, CDR1 MNHEY and CDR2 SMNVEV (reference sequence). V was trimmed by 6 bases and J by 8 bases, leaving 14 bases between them. In DNA, the CDR3 is TGTGCCAGCAGCGGAACTAGTCTGCATGAGCAGTTCTTC. Its protein is CASSGTSLHEQFF.

CDR3 amino acids: CASSPRTGEQYF. The CDR3, as DNA: TGTGCCAGCAGCCCTCGGACAGGGGAGCAGTACTTC. This sequence joins TRBV7-9 and TRBJ2-7; TRBD1 matches at 8 bases. The CDR3 loop spans 12 amino acids. The germline V gene encodes CDR1 SEHNR and CDR2 FQNEAQ (reference sequence). V gave up 5 bases and J gave up 7 bases; unmatched junction bases: 4.

Written as DNA, the CDR3 is TGTGCCAGCAGTCCCGCCGGGACAGGGGAAAACGAGCAGTACTTC. Translation: CASSPAGTGENEQYF. The rearrangement links TRBV27 to TRBJ2-7; 10 bases are a match to TRBD1. Germline assignment: CDR1 MNHEY and CDR2 SMNVEV (reference sequence). The CDR3 has 15 residues. With 5 bases clipped from V and 5 bases from J, the junction kept 9 bases outside the gene matches.

The chain links TRBV27 to TRBJ1-1; D not resolved. The CDR3 extends over 14 amino acids. V was pared by 2 bases and J by 5 bases, with 12 bases between. Germline CDR1 and CDR2: MNHEY and SMNVEV (reference sequence). This chain's CDR3 is CASSLRRVRTEAFF. CDR3 DNA sequence: TGTGCCAGCAGTTTACGCCGGGTAAGAACTGAAGCTTTCTTT.

The V gene is TRBV28, the J gene TRBJ2-4; possible D gene TRBD1, 6 bases. CDR3 length equals 11 residues. In germline, CDR1 is MDHEN, CDR2 SYDVKM. The ends were cut back, 11 bases at V and 9 bases at J, with 14 bases in the middle. Written as DNA, the CDR3 is TGTGCCTCCTCTACAGGGTTCATTCAGTACTTC. This translates into CASSTGFIQYF.

This clone was picked up one time. The rearrangement joins TRBV27 to TRBJ1-5; possibly TRBD1 for D (6 bases). The germline V and J ends were trimmed by 6 bases and 1 base, with 10 bases remaining between them. The CDR3 has 14 residues. Germline loops: CDR1 MNHEY, CDR2 SMNVEV (reference sequence). The CDR3 sequence: CASRRQASNQPQHF. CDR3 bases: TGTGCCAGCAGACGACAGGCGAGCAATCAGCCCCAGCATTTT.

This chain links TRBV18 with TRBJ2-1; D is possibly TRBD2 (5 bases). Deletions cut 0 bases from V and 4 bases from J, with 13 bases between. Germline V gene data show CDR1 as KGHSH and CDR2 as LQKENI. This CDR3 comprises 16 residues. The CDR3 DNA sequence: TGTGCCAGCTCACCACCTACGGGATTTAGGTACAATGAGCAGTTCTTC. The encoded protein is CASSPPTGFRYNEQFF.

The chain recombines TRBV30 with TRBJ2-3, with 7 bases that match TRBD2. Germline CDR1 GTSNPN, CDR2 SVGIG (reference sequence). CDR3 length equals 15 residues. The J segment lost 1 base and the V segment lost 0 bases, leaving 4 bases of the junction unmatched. The CDR3 coding sequence is TGTGCCTGGAGTGTACATGGGGGGGGCACAGATACGCAGTATTTT. It encodes CAWSVHGGGTDTQYF.

The chain carries TRBV5-6 and TRBJ1-2; 7 nucleotides line up with TRBD1. J lost 8 bases, V lost 0 bases, and 7 bases had no gene match. The CDR3 runs 14 residues. Germline V lookup: CDR1 SGHDT, CDR2 YYEEEE. The CDR3 spells CASSLAEGAVGYTF. DNA of the CDR3: TGTGCCAGCAGCTTGGCCGAGGGGGCAGTGGGCTACACCTTC.